This TCR beta chain was sequenced during a study of tumor-infiltrating lymphocytes in oesophageal squamous cell carcinoma. Each CDR3 protein is one row after TCRdb ran MiXCR on the PCR reads. The table lists 13,000 or so distinct CDR3 sequences, approximately 50% of them singletons. With V trimmed by 6 bases and J by 8 bases, 9 bases remained unmatched. The CDR3 loop spans 14 amino acids. The germline gives CDR1 SGDLS, CDR2 YYNGEE. This clonotype was detected only a few times. Input material: normal esophageal tissue next to the tumor. The J gene is TRBJ2-1, the V gene TRBV9; the match to TRBD1 covers 9 bases. This receptor was obtained from a male donor with esophageal squamous cell carcinoma. CDR3 protein: CASNRDRVTDEQFF. The DNA of the CDR3 is TGTGCCAGCAACCGGGACAGGGTAACAGATGAGCAGTTCTTC.